The clone carrying this TCR beta chain was counted at least ten times. Its antigen is currently unknown. Library construction for TCR beta used iRepertoire HTBI primers and Arm-PCR of CDR3 regions. TCRdb re-called the multiplex PCR reads with MiXCR, one entry per CDR3 protein. The sample holds roughly 560,000 distinct CDR3 sequences, about 12% seen once. The data belong to a study of regulatory T cells in long-lasting Graves disease. Findings and limits, study-wide: The study found TRBV28, TRBJ1-2 and TRBJ2-5 favored in persistent disease.

Time point in this sample: newly diagnosed GD, antithyroid drugs for less than 3 months. With RNA extracted from PBMCs as input, the TCR library was made. The length of the CDR3 is 14 residues. The germline CDR1 and CDR2 sequences are SEHNR and FQNEAQ (reference sequence). The ends were cut back, 3 bases at V and 6 bases at J, with 14 bases in the middle. This sample also appeared in a second study, on T cells in Graves' hyperthyroidism and ophthalmopathy. That paper adds: Each diagnosis drew on symptoms, thyroxine, TRAb, thyroid ultrasound and orbital computed tomography findings.

V and J are TRBV7-9 and TRBJ1-2, with TRBD1 as a possible D gene (6 bases). The source was peripheral blood mononuclear cells (PBMCs), collected at new diagnosis, from a patient treated with antithyroid drugs. This clonotype originated in a woman in her twenties or thirties with Graves disease. The CDR3 sequence is CASSLSQGTDGYTF. Here the CDR3 DNA reads TGTGCCAGCAGCTTGTCTCAGGGGACGGATGGCTACACCTTC.